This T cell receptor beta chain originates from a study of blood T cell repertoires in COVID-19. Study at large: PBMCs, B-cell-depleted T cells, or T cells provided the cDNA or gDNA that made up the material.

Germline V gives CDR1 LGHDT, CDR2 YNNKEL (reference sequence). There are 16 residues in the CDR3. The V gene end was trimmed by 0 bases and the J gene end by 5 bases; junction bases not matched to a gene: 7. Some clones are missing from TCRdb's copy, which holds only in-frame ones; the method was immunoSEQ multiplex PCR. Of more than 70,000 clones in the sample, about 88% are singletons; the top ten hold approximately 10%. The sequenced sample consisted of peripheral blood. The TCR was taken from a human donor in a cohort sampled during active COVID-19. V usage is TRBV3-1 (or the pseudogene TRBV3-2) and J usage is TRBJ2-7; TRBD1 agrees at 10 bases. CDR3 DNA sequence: TGTGCCAGCAGCCAAGATGGGGACAGGGGCTTCCACGAGCAGTACTTC. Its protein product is CASSQDGDRGFHEQYF.